What follows are 18 T cell receptor beta chains derived from one specimen sequenced in a study of shared clonotypes between healthy human individuals. The table came from immunoSEQ multiplex PCR; TCRdb's copy has only in-frame clones and leaves some out. The sample has approximately 600,000 clones; 85% to 95% are singletons. It was CD45RO-negative cells, positively selected for CCR7, that made up naive CD8 cells, with terminally differentiated effector memory CD45RA+ cells excluded. Material for sequencing was naive CD8+ T cells sorted from blood. The receptors come from a woman aged 25-40 years in good health.

The V and J genes are TRBV28 and TRBJ2-7; possibly TRBD2 for D (5 bases). Trimming left V 7 bases short and J 4 bases short, with 17 bases between. Germline lookup yields CDR1 MDHEN and CDR2 SYDVKM. This CDR3 contains 14 residues. The CDR3 DNA reads as TGTGCCAGCATTCCCTCGGGGTATTATTACGAGCAGTACTTC. Translation gives CASIPSGYYYEQYF.

The chain recombines TRBV28 with TRBJ2-7; TRBD2 is a possible D gene (6 bases). The V gene lost 1 base and the J gene lost 1 base, with 11 bases spanning the gap. The CDR3 loop spans 15 amino acids. Looked up from germline, CDR1 is MDHEN and CDR2 is SYDVKM. The CDR3 bases are TGTGCCAGCAGTTTATTGGGACTTGATTCCTACGAGCAGTACTTC. Translation: CASSLLGLDSYEQYF.

This clone was recorded a few times. CDR3 residues: CASNPGQPNTGELFF. As DNA, the CDR3 is TGTGCCAGCAACCCAGGACAGCCGAACACCGGGGAGCTGTTTTTT. This chain joins TRBV7-9 and TRBJ2-2, with D perhaps TRBD1 (6 bases). The length of the CDR3 is 15 residues. Between the trimmed V and J ends, which lost 7 bases and 0 bases, there was a span of 12 bases. Germline CDR1 is SEHNR and CDR2 is FQNEAQ (reference sequence).

The V call is TRBV7-6, the J call TRBJ2-3; the D is unclear. The V and J ends lost 1 base and 6 bases respectively, with 11 bases between them. The CDR3 length is 14 residues. Germline V gives CDR1 SGHVS, CDR2 FNYEAQ. The CDR3 DNA reads TGTGCCAGCAGCTTAGAGCTTTCTTGGGATACGCAGTATTTT. It specifies CASSLELSWDTQYF.

In nucleotides, the CDR3 is TGCGCCAGCAACTCGGGACCCTACGAGCAGTACTTC. As protein: CASNSGPYEQYF. This chain joins TRBV10-2 and TRBJ2-7, with D perhaps given as TRBD1 or TRBD2 (5 bases each). The CDR3 runs 12 residues. The ends were cut back, 7 bases at V and 2 bases at J, with 9 bases in the middle. Germline CDR1 reads WSHSY; CDR2 reads SAAADI.

This clone was recorded only once. J is TRBJ2-7 and V is TRBV19; D is perhaps TRBD2 (6 bases). Germline lookup yields CDR1 LNHDA and CDR2 SQIVND (reference sequence). The CDR3 sequence is 16 residues long. V lost 0 bases, J lost 2 bases, and 14 bases lay in between. DNA for the CDR3: TGTGCCAGTAGTATAGATTTTCCCGGGGGAGCCTACGAGCAGTACTTC. Protein product: CASSIDFPGGAYEQYF.

About this clone itself: Distinct nucleotide sequences in the sample also encode this CDR3. The V and J genes are TRBV27 and TRBJ2-7; D unclear. Trimming removed 5 bases at V and 2 bases at J, with 4 bases between. In germline, CDR1 is MNHEY, CDR2 SMNVEV (reference sequence). The CDR3 is 11 amino acids. CDR3 loop: CASSGAYEQYF. CDR3 nucleotides: TGTGCCAGCAGTGGGGCCTACGAGCAGTACTTC.

This clone was observed a single time. The rearrangement uses TRBV6-5 and TRBJ1-2, with D tentatively TRBD1 (5 bases). Germline V gene data show CDR1 as MNHEY and CDR2 as SVGAGI. The V end lost 4 bases, the J end lost 5 bases, and 8 bases lay between the germline ends. This CDR3 is built from 12 residues. DNA of the CDR3: TGTGCCAGCAGTTCCGACAGATATGGCTACACCTTC. Translating it yields CASSSDRYGYTF.

This clone was seen only a few times. The gene calls are TRBV30 and TRBJ1-1; TRBD1 matches at 10 bases. Germline-derived CDR1 and CDR2 are GTSNPN and SVGIG (reference sequence). This CDR3 is built from 14 residues. The J segment lost 5 bases and the V segment lost 2 bases, leaving 5 bases of the junction unmatched. The DNA of the CDR3 is TGTGCCTGGAGTACCGGGACAGGGGTGACTGAAGCTTTCTTT. This codes for CAWSTGTGVTEAFF. Full variable domain (missing parts from reference TRBV30 and TRBJ1-1): SQTIHQWPATLVQPVGSPLSLECTVEGTSNPNLYWYRQAAGRGLQLLFYSVGIGQISSEVPQNLSASRPQDRQFILSSKKLLLSDSGFYLCAWSTGTGVTEAFFGQGTRLTVV.

This rearrangement joins TRBV28 to TRBJ2-1, with TRBD2 matching over 7 bases. V trimming: 2 bases; J trimming: 3 bases; junction bases outside the gene matches: 4. The CDR3 sequence is 15 residues long. From germline, CDR1 is MDHEN and CDR2 SYDVKM. CDR3 bases: TGTGCCAGCAGTTTACCGGGACTATTCTACAATGAGCAGTTCTTC. The encoded protein is CASSLPGLFYNEQFF.

The chain links TRBV27 to TRBJ2-1, with 14 bases matching TRBD2. CDR3 length: 15 amino acids. V lost 0 bases to trimming and J lost 10 bases; unmatched junction nucleotides: 2. Looked up from germline, CDR1 is MNHEY and CDR2 is SMNVEV (reference sequence). In DNA, the CDR3 is TGTGCCAGCAGTTTATCCGGACTAGCGGGAGGCGAGCAGTTCTTC. Translation gives CASSLSGLAGGEQFF.

The chain employs TRBV7-9 and TRBJ2-5, with TRBD2 identical over 7 bases. CDR1 and CDR2 from the germline V gene are SEHNR and FQNEAQ (reference sequence). The CDR3 is 19 amino acids. With V trimmed by 1 base and J by 3 bases, 17 bases remained unmatched. CDR3 in DNA: TGTGCCAGCAGCTTAGTAGAGCAGATCTTGAGGGAGGGAGAAGAGACCCAGTACTTC. Its translation is CASSLVEQILREGEETQYF.

The chain has TRBV13 and TRBJ2-7; 9 bases agree with TRBD2. The CDR3 is 19 amino acids. Germline V gene lookup returns CDR1 PRHDT and CDR2 FYEKMQ (reference sequence). After removal of 5 bases from V and 2 bases from J, the junction contained 19 bases not matched to a gene. The CDR3 spells CASSHSTGLAGTDPYEQYF. In nucleotides, the CDR3 is TGTGCCAGCAGCCACTCTACCGGGCTAGCGGGAACCGACCCCTACGAGCAGTACTTC.

The chain recombines TRBV19 with TRBJ2-7, with D perhaps matching TRBD1 (5 bases). The germline V gene has CDR1 LNHDA and CDR2 SQIVND (reference sequence). V was pared by 5 bases and J by 6 bases, with 14 bases between. The CDR3 is 13 residues long. CDR3 DNA sequence: TGTGCCAGTAGTCCCGTGGGAAGGGGCGAGCAGTACTTC. Its translation is CASSPVGRGEQYF. Full variable domain (rest looked up from reference TRBV19 and TRBJ2-7): DGGITQSPKYLFRKEGQNVTLSCEQNLNHDAMYWYRQDPGQGLRLIYYSQIVNDFQKGDIAEGYSVSREKKESFPLTVTSAQKNPTAFYLCASSPVGRGEQYFGPGTRLTVT.

This chain connects TRBV11-3 to TRBJ2-2, with 12 bases matching TRBD2. The CDR3 totals 16 residues. Germline V CDR1 and CDR2: SGHNT, YENEEA. V dropped 5 bases and J dropped 7; count of bases not matched to a gene: 8. The CDR3 DNA follows: TGTGCCAGCAGCGCCGGACTAGCGGGGCGGGACGGGGAGCTGTTTTTT. Amino acids: CASSAGLAGRDGELFF.

V and J are TRBV5-1 and TRBJ2-3, with TRBD2 matching over 8 bases. CDR1 SGHRS and CDR2 YFSETQ come from the germline V gene. This CDR3 has 16 amino acids. V shed 4 bases, J shed 3 bases, and the junction held 10 bases outside the gene matches. The CDR3: CASSPGRAQPTDTQYF. The CDR3, as DNA: TGCGCCAGCAGCCCCGGGAGGGCCCAACCAACAGATACGCAGTATTTT.

The chain carries TRBV28 and TRBJ1-1; D ambiguous. CDR1 MDHEN and CDR2 SYDVKM come from the germline V gene. Deletions cut 8 bases from V and 1 base from J, with 8 bases between. This CDR3 comprises 12 residues. CDR3 DNA: TGTGCCAGCCAAACAGAGAACACTGAAGCTTTCTTT. Translating it yields CASQTENTEAFF.

The chain couples TRBV2 to TRBJ1-4; D uncertain. V shed 2 bases and J shed 5 bases, with 12 bases lying between them. The CDR3 is 15 residues long. CDR1 and CDR2 (germline): SNHLY, FYNNEI. The DNA for the CDR3 is TGTGCCAGCAGTGAAAGTGGCGGATGGAATGAAAAACTGTTTTTT. It specifies CASSESGGWNEKLFF.